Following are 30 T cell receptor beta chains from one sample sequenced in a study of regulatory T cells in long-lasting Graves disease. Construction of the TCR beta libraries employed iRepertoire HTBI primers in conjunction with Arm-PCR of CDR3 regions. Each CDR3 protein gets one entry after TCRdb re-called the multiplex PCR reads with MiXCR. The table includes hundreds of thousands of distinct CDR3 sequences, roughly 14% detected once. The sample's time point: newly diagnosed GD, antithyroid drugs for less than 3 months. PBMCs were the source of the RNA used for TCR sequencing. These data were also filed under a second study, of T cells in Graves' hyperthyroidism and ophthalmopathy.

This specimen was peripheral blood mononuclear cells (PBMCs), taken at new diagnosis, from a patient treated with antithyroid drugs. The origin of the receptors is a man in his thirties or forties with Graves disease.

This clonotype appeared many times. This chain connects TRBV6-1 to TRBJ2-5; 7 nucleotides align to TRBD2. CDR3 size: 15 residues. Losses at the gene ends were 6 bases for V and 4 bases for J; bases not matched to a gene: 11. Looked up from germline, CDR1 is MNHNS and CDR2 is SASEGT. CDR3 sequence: CASRGLSGSGETQYF. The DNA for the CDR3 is TGTGCCAGCAGGGGACTATCAGGAAGCGGAGAGACCCAGTACTTC.

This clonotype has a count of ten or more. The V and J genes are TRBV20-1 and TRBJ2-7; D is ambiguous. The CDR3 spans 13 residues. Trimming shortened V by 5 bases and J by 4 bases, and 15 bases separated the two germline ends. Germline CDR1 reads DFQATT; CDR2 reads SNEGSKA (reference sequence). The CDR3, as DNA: TGCAGTGCTCCCGGGTCTAGACCGTACGAGCAGTACTTC. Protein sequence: CSAPGSRPYEQYF.

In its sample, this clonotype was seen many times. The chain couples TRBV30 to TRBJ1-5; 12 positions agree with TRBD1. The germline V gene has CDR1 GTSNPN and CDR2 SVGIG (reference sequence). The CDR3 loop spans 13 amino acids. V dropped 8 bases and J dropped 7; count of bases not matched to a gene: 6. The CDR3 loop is CAVGQGASQPQHF. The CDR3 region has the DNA TGTGCCGTGGGACAGGGGGCTTCGCAGCCCCAGCATTTT.

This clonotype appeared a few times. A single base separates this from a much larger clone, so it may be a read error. The CDR3 sequence is CASAAAGDSFYNEQFF. CDR3 DNA: TGTGCCAGCGCCGCAGCGGGAGATAGCTTCTACAATGAGCAGTTCTTC. The rearrangement links TRBV7-2 to TRBJ2-1; 8 nucleotides match TRBD2. Germline V lookup: CDR1 SGHTA, CDR2 FQGNSA. Unmatched junction bases numbered 12, after V lost 8 bases and J lost 3 bases. The CDR3 consists of 16 residues.

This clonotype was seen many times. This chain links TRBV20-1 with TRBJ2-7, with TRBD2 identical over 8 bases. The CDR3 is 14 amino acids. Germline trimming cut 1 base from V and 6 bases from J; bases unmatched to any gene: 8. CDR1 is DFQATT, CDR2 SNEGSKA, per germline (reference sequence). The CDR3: CSARVGNSGTEQYF. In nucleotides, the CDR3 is TGCAGTGCTAGAGTGGGTAATAGCGGGACCGAGCAGTACTTC.

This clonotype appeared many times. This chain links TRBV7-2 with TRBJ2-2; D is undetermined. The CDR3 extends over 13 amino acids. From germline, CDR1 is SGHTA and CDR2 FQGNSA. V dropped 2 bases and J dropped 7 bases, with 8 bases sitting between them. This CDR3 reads CASSLFANGELFF. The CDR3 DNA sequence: TGTGCCAGCAGCTTATTCGCTAACGGGGAGCTGTTTTTT. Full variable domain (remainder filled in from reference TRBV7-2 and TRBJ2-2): GAGVSQSPSNKVTEKGKDVELRCDPISGHTALYWYRQSLGQGLEFLIYFQGNSAPDKSGLPSDRFSAERTGGSVSTLTIQRTQQEDSAVYLCASSLFANGELFFGEGSRLTVL.

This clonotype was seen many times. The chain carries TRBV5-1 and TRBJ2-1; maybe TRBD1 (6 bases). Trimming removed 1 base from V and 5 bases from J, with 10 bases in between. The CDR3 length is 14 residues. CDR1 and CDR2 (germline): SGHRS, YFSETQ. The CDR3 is CASSLLQGNNEQFF. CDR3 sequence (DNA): TGCGCCAGCAGCTTGTTACAGGGAAACAATGAGCAGTTCTTC.

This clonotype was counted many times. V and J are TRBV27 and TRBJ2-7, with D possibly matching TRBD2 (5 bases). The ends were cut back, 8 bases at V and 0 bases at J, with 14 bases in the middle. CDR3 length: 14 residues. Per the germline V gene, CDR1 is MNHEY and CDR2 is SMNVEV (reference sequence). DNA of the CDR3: TGTGCCAGCGGTAGGCGGACTGGCTCCTACGAGCAGTACTTC. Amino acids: CASGRRTGSYEQYF.

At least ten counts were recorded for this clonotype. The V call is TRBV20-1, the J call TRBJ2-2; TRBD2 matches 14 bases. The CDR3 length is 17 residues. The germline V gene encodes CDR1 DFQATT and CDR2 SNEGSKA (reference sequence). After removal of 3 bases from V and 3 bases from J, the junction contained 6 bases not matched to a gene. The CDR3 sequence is CSARRLAGGPYTGELFF. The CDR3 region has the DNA TGCAGTGCTAGGAGACTAGCGGGAGGGCCTTACACCGGGGAGCTGTTTTTT.

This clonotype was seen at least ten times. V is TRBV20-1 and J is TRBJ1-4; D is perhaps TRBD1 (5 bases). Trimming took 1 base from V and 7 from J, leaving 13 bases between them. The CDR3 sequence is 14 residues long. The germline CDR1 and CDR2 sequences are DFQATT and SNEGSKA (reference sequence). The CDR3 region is CSARAAGGGEKLFF. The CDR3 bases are TGCAGTGCTAGAGCCGCCGGGGGTGGTGAAAAACTGTTTTTT.

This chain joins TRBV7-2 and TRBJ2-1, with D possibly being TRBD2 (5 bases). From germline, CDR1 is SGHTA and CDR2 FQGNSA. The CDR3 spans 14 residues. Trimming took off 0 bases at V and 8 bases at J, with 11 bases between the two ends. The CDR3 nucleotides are TGTGCCAGCAGCTTAGCCGGGCTAGCCCATGAGCAGTTCTTC. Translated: CASSLAGLAHEQFF.

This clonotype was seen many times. The CDR3 protein is CASSLIPRGSYNEQFF. The CDR3 nucleotides are TGTGCCAGCAGCCTTATCCCCCGTGGCTCCTACAATGAGCAGTTCTTC. The chain recombines TRBV7-8 with TRBJ2-1; D call uncertain. V was clipped by 5 bases and J by 0 bases, with 14 bases between them. CDR1 and CDR2 from the germline V gene are SGHVS and FQNEAQ. The CDR3 runs to 16 residues.

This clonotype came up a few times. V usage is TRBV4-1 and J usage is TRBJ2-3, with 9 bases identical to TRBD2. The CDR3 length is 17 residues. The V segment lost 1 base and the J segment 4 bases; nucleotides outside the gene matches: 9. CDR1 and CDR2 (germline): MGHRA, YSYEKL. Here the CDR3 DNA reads TGCGCCAGCAGCCAAGTCCTTAGCGGGAGTGGACCAGATACGCAGTATTTT. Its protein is CASSQVLSGSGPDTQYF.

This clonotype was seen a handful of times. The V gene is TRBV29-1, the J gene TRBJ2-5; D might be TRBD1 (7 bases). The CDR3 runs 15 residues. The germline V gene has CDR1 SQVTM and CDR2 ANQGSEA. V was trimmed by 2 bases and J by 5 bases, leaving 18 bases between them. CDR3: CSVETGQGGVETQYF. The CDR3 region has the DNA TGCAGCGTTGAAACGGGCCAGGGGGGTGTCGAGACCCAGTACTTC. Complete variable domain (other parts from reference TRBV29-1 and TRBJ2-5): SAVISQKPSRDICQRGTSLTIQCQVDSQVTMMFWYRQQPGQSLTLIATANQGSEATYESGFVIDKFPISRPNLTFSTLTVSNMSPEDSSIYLCSVETGQGGVETQYFGPGTRLLVL.

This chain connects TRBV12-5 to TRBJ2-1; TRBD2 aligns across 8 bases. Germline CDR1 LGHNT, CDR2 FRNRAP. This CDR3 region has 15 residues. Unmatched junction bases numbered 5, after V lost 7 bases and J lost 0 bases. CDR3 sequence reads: CASVTSGSSYNEQFF. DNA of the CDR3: TGTGCTAGTGTTACGAGCGGGAGCTCCTACAATGAGCAGTTCTTC.

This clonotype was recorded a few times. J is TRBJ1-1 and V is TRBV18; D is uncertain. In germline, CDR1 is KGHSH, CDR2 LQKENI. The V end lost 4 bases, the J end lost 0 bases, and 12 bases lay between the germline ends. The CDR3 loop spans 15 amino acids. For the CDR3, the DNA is TGTGCCAGCTCACTGTCAGAAATACTGAACACTGAAGCTTTCTTT. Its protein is CASSLSEILNTEAFF.

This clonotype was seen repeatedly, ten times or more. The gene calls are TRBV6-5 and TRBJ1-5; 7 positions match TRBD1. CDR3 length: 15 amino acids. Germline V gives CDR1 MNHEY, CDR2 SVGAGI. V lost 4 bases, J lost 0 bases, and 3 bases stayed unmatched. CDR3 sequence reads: CASSSDRDSNQPQHF. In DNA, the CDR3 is TGTGCCAGCAGTTCAGACAGGGATAGCAATCAGCCCCAGCATTTT.

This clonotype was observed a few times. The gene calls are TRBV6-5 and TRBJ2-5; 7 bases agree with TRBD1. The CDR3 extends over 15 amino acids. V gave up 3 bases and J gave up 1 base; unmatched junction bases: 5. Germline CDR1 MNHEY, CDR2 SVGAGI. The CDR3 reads CASSYVGGAQETQYF. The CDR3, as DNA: TGTGCCAGCAGTTATGTAGGGGGCGCCCAAGAGACCCAGTACTTC.

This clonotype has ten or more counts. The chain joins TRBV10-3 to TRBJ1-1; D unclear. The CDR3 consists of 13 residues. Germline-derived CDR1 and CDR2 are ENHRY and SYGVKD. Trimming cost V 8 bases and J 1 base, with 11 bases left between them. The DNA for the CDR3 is TGTGCCATCGGTAGGGAGGCGAACACTGAAGCTTTCTTT. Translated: CAIGREANTEAFF.

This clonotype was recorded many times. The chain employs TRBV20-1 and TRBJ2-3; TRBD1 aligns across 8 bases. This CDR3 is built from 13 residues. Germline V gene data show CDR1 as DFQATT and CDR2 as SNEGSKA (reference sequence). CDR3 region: CSVAAGGKNTQYF. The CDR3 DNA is TGCAGCGTCGCGGCAGGGGGCAAAAATACGCAGTATTTT.

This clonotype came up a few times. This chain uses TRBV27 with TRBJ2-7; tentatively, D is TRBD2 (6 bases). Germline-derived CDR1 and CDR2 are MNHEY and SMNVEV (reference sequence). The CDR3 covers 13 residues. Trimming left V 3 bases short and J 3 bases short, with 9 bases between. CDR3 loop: CASSFGEDYEQYF. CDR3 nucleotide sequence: TGTGCCAGCAGTTTCGGGGAGGACTACGAGCAGTACTTC.

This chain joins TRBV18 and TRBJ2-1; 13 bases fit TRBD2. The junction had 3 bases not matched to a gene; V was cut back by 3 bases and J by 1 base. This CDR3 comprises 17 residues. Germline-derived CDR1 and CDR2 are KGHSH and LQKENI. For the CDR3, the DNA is TGTGCCAGCTCACCTGGACTAGCGGGAGAGTCCTACAATGAGCAGTTCTTC. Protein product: CASSPGLAGESYNEQFF.

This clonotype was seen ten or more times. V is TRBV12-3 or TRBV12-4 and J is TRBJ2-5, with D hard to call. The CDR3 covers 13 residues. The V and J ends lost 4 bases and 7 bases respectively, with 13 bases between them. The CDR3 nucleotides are TGTGCCAGCAGTTCCAGCCCCCCTAGGACCCAGTACTTC. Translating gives CASSSSPPRTQYF.

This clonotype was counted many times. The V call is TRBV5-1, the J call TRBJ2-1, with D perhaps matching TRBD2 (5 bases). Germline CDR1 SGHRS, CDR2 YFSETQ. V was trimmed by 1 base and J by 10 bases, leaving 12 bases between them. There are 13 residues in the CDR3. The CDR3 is CASSLRGGGEQFF. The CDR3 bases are TGCGCCAGCAGCTTGCGGGGTGGTGGGGAGCAGTTCTTC.

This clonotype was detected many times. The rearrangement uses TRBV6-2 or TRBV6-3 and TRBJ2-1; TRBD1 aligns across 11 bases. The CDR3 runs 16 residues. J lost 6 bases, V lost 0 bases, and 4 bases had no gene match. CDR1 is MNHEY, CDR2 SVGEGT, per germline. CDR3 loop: CASSYSTDRGPNEQFF. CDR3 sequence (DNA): TGTGCCAGCAGTTACTCAACGGACAGGGGGCCCAATGAGCAGTTCTTC.

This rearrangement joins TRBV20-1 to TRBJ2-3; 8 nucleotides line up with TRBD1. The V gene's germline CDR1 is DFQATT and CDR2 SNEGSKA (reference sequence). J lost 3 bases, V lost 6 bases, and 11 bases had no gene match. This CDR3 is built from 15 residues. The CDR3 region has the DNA TGCAGTGCCCTCCCGGGACAGGTGGGAACAGATACGCAGTATTTT. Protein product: CSALPGQVGTDTQYF.

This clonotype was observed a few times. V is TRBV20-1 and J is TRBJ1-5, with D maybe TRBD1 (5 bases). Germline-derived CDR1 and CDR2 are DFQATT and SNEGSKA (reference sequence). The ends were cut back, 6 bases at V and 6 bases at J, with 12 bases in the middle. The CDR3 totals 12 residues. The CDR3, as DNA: TGCAGTGCAAAAAGGGGAGGTCAGCCCCAGCATTTT. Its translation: CSAKRGGQPQHF.

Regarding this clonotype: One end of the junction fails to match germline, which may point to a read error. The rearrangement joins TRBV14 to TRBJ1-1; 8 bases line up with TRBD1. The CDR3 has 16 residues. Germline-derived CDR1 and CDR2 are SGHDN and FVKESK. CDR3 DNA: TGTGCCTGCAGCCACTCTCGGACAGGGAGGAACACTGAAGCTTTCTTT. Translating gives CACSHSRTGRNTEAFF.

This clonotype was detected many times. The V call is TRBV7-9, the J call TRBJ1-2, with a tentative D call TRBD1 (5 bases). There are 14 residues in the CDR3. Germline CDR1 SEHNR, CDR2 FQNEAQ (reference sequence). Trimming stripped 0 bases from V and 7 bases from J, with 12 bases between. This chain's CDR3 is CASSLADRKGGYTF. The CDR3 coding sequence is TGTGCCAGCAGCTTAGCCGACAGAAAAGGTGGCTACACCTTC.

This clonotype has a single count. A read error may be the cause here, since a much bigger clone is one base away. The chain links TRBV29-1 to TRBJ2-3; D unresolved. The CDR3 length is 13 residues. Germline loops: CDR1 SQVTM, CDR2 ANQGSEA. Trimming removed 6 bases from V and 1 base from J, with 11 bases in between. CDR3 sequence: CSVYGGGTDTQYF. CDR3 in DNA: TGCAGCGTGTACGGTGGGGGCACAGATACGCAGTATTTT.